The 5 T cell receptor beta chains below come from one sample, sequenced in a study of cytomegalovirus exposure and HLA in healthy donors. Researchers ran the PCR with 60 Vbeta and 13 Jbeta primers. Data came from immunoSEQ multiplex PCR; TCRdb stores just in-frame clones and leaves some out. Found here are 130,000 to 150,000 clones, 74% of them singletons; the top ten hold more than 3.5%. The sample comprised PBMCs. Every receptor here comes from a man in his late teens or twenties in good health and CMV-seropositive.

This clone came up once. The rearrangement uses TRBV5-1 and TRBJ1-4; possible D gene TRBD1, 5 bases. Per germline, CDR1 SGHRS and CDR2 YFSETQ. Trimming took off 4 bases at V and 3 bases at J, with 13 bases between the two ends. The CDR3 is 15 residues long. This chain's CDR3 is CASSQPGGSNEKLFF. The CDR3 nucleotides are TGCGCCAGCAGCCAGCCCGGGGGTTCTAATGAAAAACTGTTTTTT. The whole variable domain, remainder taken from reference TRBV5-1 and TRBJ1-4, is KAGVTQTPRYLIKTRGQQVTLSCSPISGHRSVSWYQQTPGQGLQFLFEYFSETQRNKGNFPGRFSGRQFSNSRSEMNVSTLELGDSALYLCASSQPGGSNEKLFFGSGTQLSVL.

This chain links TRBV4-3 with TRBJ2-3; TRBD1 is a possible D gene (6 bases). V lost 0 bases and J 4 bases, leaving 14 bases between the germline ends. The CDR3 spans 16 residues. Germline V gene lookup returns CDR1 LGHNA and CDR2 YSLEER. The CDR3 reads CASSQDGTRRSDTQYF. The CDR3 nucleotides read TGCGCCAGCAGCCAAGATGGGACACGGAGGTCAGATACGCAGTATTTT.

This sequence joins TRBV28 and TRBJ1-5; D is possibly TRBD1 (5 bases). Germline CDR1 reads MDHEN; CDR2 reads SYDVKM. The V and J ends lost 3 bases and 7 bases respectively, with 16 bases between them. The CDR3 runs to 15 residues. CDR3 sequence: CASSFRQGNWQPQHF. CDR3 coding DNA: TGTGCCAGCAGTTTTAGGCAGGGAAACTGGCAGCCCCAGCATTTT.

The chain combines TRBV11-3 with TRBJ1-1; maybe TRBD1 (5 bases). The CDR3 runs to 15 residues. Looked up from germline, CDR1 is SGHNT and CDR2 is YENEEA. The V and J ends lost 0 bases and 1 base respectively, with 9 bases between them. CDR3 coding DNA: TGTGCCAGCAGCTTAGATGGGGCAGGGAACACTGAAGCTTTCTTT. The encoded protein is CASSLDGAGNTEAFF.

This chain joins TRBV5-4 and TRBJ2-5, with D tentatively TRBD2 (6 bases). V was clipped by 4 bases and J by 5 bases, with 12 bases between them. CDR1 and CDR2 (germline): SGHNT, YYREEE (reference sequence). The CDR3 sequence is 13 residues long. In DNA, the CDR3 is TGTGCCAGCAGCCCCGGGAGTCGGGAGACCCAGTACTTC. Protein: CASSPGSRETQYF.